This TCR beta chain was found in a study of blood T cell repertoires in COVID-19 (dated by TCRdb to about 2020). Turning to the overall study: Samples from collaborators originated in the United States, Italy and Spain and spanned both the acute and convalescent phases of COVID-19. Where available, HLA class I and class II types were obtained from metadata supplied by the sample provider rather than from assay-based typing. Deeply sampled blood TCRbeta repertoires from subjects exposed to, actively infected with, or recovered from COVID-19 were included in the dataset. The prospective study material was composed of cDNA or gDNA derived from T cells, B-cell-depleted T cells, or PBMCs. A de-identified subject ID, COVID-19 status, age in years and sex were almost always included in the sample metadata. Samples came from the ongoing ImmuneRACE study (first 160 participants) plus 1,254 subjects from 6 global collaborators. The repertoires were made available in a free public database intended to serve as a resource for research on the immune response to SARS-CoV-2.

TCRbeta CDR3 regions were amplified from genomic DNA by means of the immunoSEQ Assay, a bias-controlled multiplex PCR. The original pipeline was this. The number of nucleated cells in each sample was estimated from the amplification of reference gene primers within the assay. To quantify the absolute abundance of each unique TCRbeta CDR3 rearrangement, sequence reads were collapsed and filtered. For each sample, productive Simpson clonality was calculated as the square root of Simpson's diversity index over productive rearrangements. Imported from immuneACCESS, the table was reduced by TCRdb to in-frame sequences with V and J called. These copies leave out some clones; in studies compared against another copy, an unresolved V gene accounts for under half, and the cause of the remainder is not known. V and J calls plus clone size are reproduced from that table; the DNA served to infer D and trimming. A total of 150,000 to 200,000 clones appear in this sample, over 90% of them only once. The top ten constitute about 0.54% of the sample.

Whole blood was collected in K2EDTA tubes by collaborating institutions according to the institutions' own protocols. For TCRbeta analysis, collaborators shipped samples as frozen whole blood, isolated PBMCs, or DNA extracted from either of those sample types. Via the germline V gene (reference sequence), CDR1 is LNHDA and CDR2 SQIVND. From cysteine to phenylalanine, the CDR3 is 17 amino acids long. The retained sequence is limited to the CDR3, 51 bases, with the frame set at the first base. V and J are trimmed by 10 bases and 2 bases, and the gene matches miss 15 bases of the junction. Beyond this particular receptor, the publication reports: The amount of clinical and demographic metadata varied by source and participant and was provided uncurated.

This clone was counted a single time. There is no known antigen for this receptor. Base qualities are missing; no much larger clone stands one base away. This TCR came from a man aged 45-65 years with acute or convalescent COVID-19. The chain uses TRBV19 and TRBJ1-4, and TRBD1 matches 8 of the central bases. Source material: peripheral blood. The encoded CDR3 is CATRDRTSFNTNEKLFF. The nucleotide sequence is TGTGCCACCCGGGACAGGACCTCGTTTAATACTAATGAAAAACTGTTTTTT.